The 23 T cell receptor beta chains presented below share a single source sample, sequenced in a study of regulatory T cells in long-lasting Graves disease. The sample's time point: newly diagnosed GD, antithyroid drugs for less than 3 months. PBMCs provided the RNA from which the TCR library was made. HTBI primers from iRepertoire and Arm-PCR of CDR3 regions yielded the TCR beta libraries. TCRdb processed the multiplex PCR reads anew with MiXCR; each CDR3 protein has one entry. Here the sample spans around 230,000 distinct CDR3 sequences, about 17% being singletons. Material: peripheral blood mononuclear cells (PBMCs), obtained at new diagnosis, from a patient treated with antithyroid drugs. Receptors were obtained from a female donor with Graves disease.

Details on this clonotype: This clone may be a read error of a much larger clone one base away. This chain connects TRBV12-3 or TRBV12-4 to TRBJ2-2; D call uncertain. V gave up 3 bases and J gave up 5 bases, with 13 bases separating them. The CDR3 loop spans 15 amino acids. The CDR3 region is CASSFVATRTGELFF. The CDR3 region has the DNA TGTGCCAGCAGTTTTGTGGCTACCCGAACCGGGGAGCTGTTTTTT.

Ten or more counts support this clonotype. V is TRBV19 and J is TRBJ2-2, with D hard to call. V was shortened by 7 bases and J by 7 bases, with 13 bases between the two germline ends. CDR1 and CDR2 (germline): LNHDA, SQIVND (reference sequence). CDR3 size: 13 residues. In DNA, the CDR3 is TGTGCCAGTAACTTATGGGGTAGCGGGGAGCTGTTTTTT. As protein: CASNLWGSGELFF.

This clonotype occurred many times. This chain joins TRBV11-1 and TRBJ2-7, with 7 bases matching TRBD2. The CDR3 has 12 amino acids. Unmatched junction bases numbered 5, after V lost 3 bases and J lost 9 bases. The germline V gene has CDR1 SGHAT and CDR2 FQDESV (reference sequence). CDR3 DNA sequence: TGTGCCAGCAGCTTGGGAGGGGCCGGGCAGTACTTC. Protein sequence: CASSLGGAGQYF.

This clonotype was seen at least ten times. This chain links TRBV6-2 or TRBV6-3 with TRBJ2-7, with D unresolved. Trimming pared 6 bases from V and 3 bases from J, leaving 15 bases between. Germline assignment: CDR1 MNHEY and CDR2 SVGEGT. This CDR3 region has 14 residues. CDR3 in DNA: TGTGCCAGCAGCCCCCTTCCCCCTGGCTACGAGCAGTACTTC. Encoded protein: CASSPLPPGYEQYF.

There are many counts of this clonotype. This rearrangement joins TRBV6-2 or TRBV6-3 to TRBJ2-1; TRBD2 aligns across 7 bases. Losses at the gene ends were 6 bases for V and 6 bases for J; bases not matched to a gene: 5. CDR1 is MNHEY and CDR2 is SVGEGT in the germline V gene. This CDR3 region has 13 residues. CDR3 DNA sequence: TGTGCCAGCAGGCGGGAGACGCGCAATGAGCAGTTCTTC. Translating gives CASRRETRNEQFF.

The V call is TRBV12-3 or TRBV12-4, the J call TRBJ2-7; 9 bases line up with TRBD2. Trimming took 3 bases from V and 5 from J; bases not matched to a gene: 8. CDR3 length: 15 amino acids. The CDR3, as DNA: TGTGCCAGCAGTTTTGGTAGCGGGAGTACCGACGAGCAGTACTTC. Protein product: CASSFGSGSTDEQYF.

About this clonotype: A read error may explain this, as a much larger clone is one base away. The chain couples TRBV6-9 to TRBJ2-1; the D is unclear. The CDR3 spans 15 residues. Trimming cost V 3 bases and J 1 base, with 10 bases left between them. Germline values: CDR1 MNHGY, CDR2 SVAAGI. The CDR3 DNA is TGTGCCAGCAGTTACGACGCGATGTCCTACAATGAGCAGTTCTTC. Residues: CASSYDAMSYNEQFF.

CDR3 amino acids: CASSDLKGASGNEQFF. The CDR3 region has the DNA TGTGCCAGCAGTGATTTGAAGGGGGCTAGCGGCAATGAGCAGTTCTTC. The chain combines TRBV2 with TRBJ2-7, with D perhaps matching TRBD1 or TRBD2 (7 bases each). The end of the DNA fits TRBJ2-1 better, so the J call may be wrong. Germline V gene lookup returns CDR1 SNHLY and CDR2 FYNNEI. The CDR3 is 16 amino acids.

The V gene is TRBV2, the J gene TRBJ1-6, with TRBD1 identical over 9 bases. The CDR3 extends over 17 amino acids. Germline CDR1 reads SNHLY; CDR2 reads FYNNEI. With 6 bases clipped from V and 5 bases from J, the junction kept 11 bases outside the gene matches. The CDR3 protein is CASSQTGGWTHNSPLHF. CDR3 DNA: TGTGCCAGCAGCCAAACAGGGGGCTGGACGCATAATTCACCCCTCCACTTT.

In DNA form, the CDR3 reads TGCGCCAGCAGCCAAGATTCTAGCGCCAACGGCCCTGAGCAGTTCTTC. As protein: CASSQDSSANGPEQFF. The chain joins TRBV4-3 to TRBJ2-1; TRBD2 is a possible D gene (6 bases). The CDR3 is 16 residues long. Germline V gene lookup returns CDR1 LGHNA and CDR2 YSLEER. With 0 bases removed from V and 9 bases from J, the gap between germline ends came to 18 bases.

This clonotype has more than one count but fewer than ten. V usage is TRBV6-1 and J usage is TRBJ2-7; no clear D gene. The germline V gene has CDR1 MNHNS and CDR2 SASEGT. With 1 base removed from V and 9 bases from J, the gap between germline ends came to 13 bases. This CDR3 has 13 amino acids. The CDR3 DNA reads as TGTGCCAGCAGTGAAGTGGTTCCATCTGGGCAGTACTTC. This encodes CASSEVVPSGQYF.

There are many counts of this clonotype. This chain links TRBV20-1 with TRBJ2-5; D may be TRBD1 or TRBD2 (6 bases each). The germline V gene encodes CDR1 DFQATT and CDR2 SNEGSKA (reference sequence). The V end lost 3 bases, the J end lost 10 bases, and 18 bases lay between the germline ends. This CDR3 has 13 amino acids. Here the CDR3 reads CSARAEGRGIQYF. CDR3 nucleotide sequence: TGCAGTGCTAGGGCGGAGGGAAGGGGGATCCAGTACTTC.

In regard to this clonotype: A much larger clonotype is one base distant, so this may be a read error. J is TRBJ2-1 and V is TRBV5-1, with TRBD1 matching 7 bases. CDR1 is SGHRS, CDR2 YFSETQ, per germline. The CDR3 is 16 amino acids. The CDR3 DNA reads as TGCACCAGCAGCTTCGGCCGGGACAGCCGAAACAATGAGCAGTTCTTC. Translation gives CTSSFGRDSRNNEQFF.

This clonotype was detected only a few times. The chain has TRBV7-8 and TRBJ1-2, with 7 positions matching TRBD1. With V trimmed by 5 bases and J by 5 bases, 5 bases remained unmatched. CDR1 is SGHVS, CDR2 FQNEAQ, per germline. This CDR3 is 13 amino acids long. CDR3 nucleotide sequence: TGTGCCAGCAGCGAAGGGGGCGCTTATGGCTACACCTTC. Translated: CASSEGGAYGYTF.

This clonotype was counted a few times. Possible read error: a much larger clone is one base away. V gene TRBV12-5 combines with J gene TRBJ2-3; 7 positions match TRBD2. This CDR3 contains 16 residues. Germline CDR1 and CDR2: LGHNT and FRNRAP. The V and J ends lost 4 bases and 2 bases, in that order; junction bases with no gene match: 9. The CDR3 sequence: CASGSAIAGYTDTQYF. CDR3 DNA: TGTGCTAGTGGTTCGGCCATAGCGGGTTACACAGATACGCAGTATTTT.

Note on this clonotype: This sequence is one base from a far larger clone and is likely a read error. The chain joins TRBV7-2 to TRBJ2-7, with 7 bases aligning to TRBD2. Germline V CDR1 and CDR2: SGHTA, FQGNSA. The V segment lost 3 bases and the J segment 7 bases; nucleotides outside the gene matches: 15. The length of the CDR3 is 16 residues. The CDR3 loop reads CASSLFAGVIYNEQYF. CDR3 nucleotide sequence: TGTGCCAGCAGCTTGTTCGCGGGAGTGATCTACAATGAGCAGTACTTC.

This sequence joins TRBV5-1 and TRBJ2-1; 9 positions agree with TRBD2. The V gene end was trimmed by 4 bases and the J gene end by 7 bases; junction bases not matched to a gene: 18. Germline assignment: CDR1 SGHRS and CDR2 YFSETQ. This CDR3 is built from 18 residues. As DNA, the CDR3 is TGCGCCAGCAGCCATTTGGGCACCGGGCTAGCGGGAATTAATGAGCAGTTCTTC. Protein sequence: CASSHLGTGLAGINEQFF. The full variable domain, its missing parts supplied by reference TRBV5-1 and TRBJ2-1, is KAGVTQTPRYLIKTRGQQVTLSCSPISGHRSVSWYQQTPGQGLQFLFEYFSETQRNKGNFPGRFSGRQFSNSRSEMNVSTLELGDSALYLCASSHLGTGLAGINEQFFGPGTRLTVL.

This clonotype was observed at least ten times. The chain couples TRBV11-3 to TRBJ2-5, with a tentative D call TRBD2 (6 bases). The V and J ends lost 1 base and 2 bases respectively, with 11 bases between them. Germline CDR1 is SGHNT and CDR2 is YENEEA. The length of the CDR3 is 15 residues. The CDR3 DNA follows: TGTGCCAGCAGCTTAGGCTCTAGCGAACAAGAGACCCAGTACTTC. Protein product: CASSLGSSEQETQYF. The variable domain in full, with the rest retrieved from reference TRBV11-3 and TRBJ2-5, is EAGVVQSPRYKIIEKKQPVAFWCNPISGHNTLYWYLQNLGQGPELLIRYENEEAVDDSQLPKDRFSAERLKGVDSTLKIQPAELGDSAVYLCASSLGSSEQETQYFGPGTRLLVL.

This clonotype occurred once. A far larger clone is one base from this, pointing to a likely read error. V usage is TRBV11-2 and J usage is TRBJ2-3; the D gene is possibly TRBD2 (5 bases). The J call may not be correct, given that the DNA end is closer to TRBJ2-1. The CDR3 covers 17 residues. Germline V gene lookup returns CDR1 SGHAT and CDR2 FQNNGV. The CDR3 is CASSRLPTGLRYDEQFF. The CDR3, as DNA: TGTGCCAGCAGCCGACTACCGACGGGCCTCAGGTACGATGAGCAGTTCTTC.

This clonotype has at least ten counts. J is TRBJ2-3 and V is TRBV28; maybe TRBD2 (5 bases). The CDR3 length is 12 residues. Germline V gives CDR1 MDHEN, CDR2 SYDVKM. The ends were cut back, 7 bases at V and 6 bases at J, with 11 bases in the middle. For the CDR3, the DNA is TGTGCCAGCACCTCAACGGGGGATACGCAGTATTTT. The encoded protein is CASTSTGDTQYF.

About this clonotype itself: Given a far larger clone just one base away, this is likely a sequencing read error. J is TRBJ2-1 and V is TRBV27; unclear D gene. Trimming stripped 7 bases from V and 10 bases from J, with 20 bases between. The germline gives CDR1 MNHEY, CDR2 SMNVEV (reference sequence). The CDR3 sequence is 14 residues long. The CDR3: CASNRATGPYEQFF. The CDR3, as DNA: TGTGCCAGCAACCGGGCAACCGGGCCCTACGAGCAGTTCTTC.

The chain couples TRBV5-8 to TRBJ1-3, with TRBD1 as a possible D gene (5 bases). The CDR3 runs to 15 residues. In germline, CDR1 is SGHTS, CDR2 YDEGEE. Trimming left V 2 bases short and J 2 bases short, with 11 bases between. The CDR3 reads CASSLDGATGNTIYF. The DNA of the CDR3 is TGTGCCAGCAGCTTAGATGGGGCGACTGGAAACACCATATATTTT.

This clonotype was found many times. The rearrangement joins TRBV7-9 to TRBJ1-2; tentatively, D is TRBD1 (5 bases). The CDR3 sequence is 15 residues long. V was shortened by 5 bases and J by 5 bases, with 18 bases between the two germline ends. The germline CDR1 and CDR2 sequences are SEHNR and FQNEAQ (reference sequence). This chain's CDR3 is CASSPPGTETYGYTF. The CDR3 nucleotides are TGTGCCAGCAGCCCCCCCGGGACGGAGACTTATGGCTACACCTTC. Full variable domain (remainder filled in from reference TRBV7-9 and TRBJ1-2): DTGVSQNPRHKITKRGQNVTFRCDPISEHNRLYWYRQTLGQGPEFLTYFQNEAQLEKSRLLSDRFSAERPKGSFSTLEIQRTEQGDSAMYLCASSPPGTETYGYTFGSGTRLTVV.